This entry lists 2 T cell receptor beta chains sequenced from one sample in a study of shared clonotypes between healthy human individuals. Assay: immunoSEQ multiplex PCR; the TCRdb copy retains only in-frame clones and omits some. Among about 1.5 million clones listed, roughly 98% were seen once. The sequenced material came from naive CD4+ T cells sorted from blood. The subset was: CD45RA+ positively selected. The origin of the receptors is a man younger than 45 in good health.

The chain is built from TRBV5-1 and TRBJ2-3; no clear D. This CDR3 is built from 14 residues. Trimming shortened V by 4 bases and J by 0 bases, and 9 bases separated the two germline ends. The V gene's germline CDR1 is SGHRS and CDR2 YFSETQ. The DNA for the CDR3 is TGCGCCAGCAGCGCTGACACGAGCACAGATACGCAGTATTTT. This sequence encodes CASSADTSTDTQYF.

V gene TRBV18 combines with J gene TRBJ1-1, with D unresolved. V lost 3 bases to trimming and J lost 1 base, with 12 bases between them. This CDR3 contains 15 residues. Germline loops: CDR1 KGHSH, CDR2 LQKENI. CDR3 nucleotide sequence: TGTGCCAGCTCACCGCAAGGTCAAGAGAACACTGAAGCTTTCTTT. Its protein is CASSPQGQENTEAFF.